Shown below are 10 T cell receptor beta chains from a single sample sequenced in a study of human T cells and chemical hapten exposure. The time point: pre-sensitization, week 0. The sample's treatment: therapeutic diphenylcyclopropenone sensitization with weekly scalp DPC. MiXCR was run by TCRdb on the RACE reads, yielding one entry per CDR3 protein. The sample shows more than 300,000 distinct CDR3 sequences, 4.5% to 6% of them seen only once. Sample: whole blood, taken in connection with sensitization to the hapten diphenylcyclopropenone (DPC). The receptors here all came from a woman between 45 and 65 years old with alopecia areata. Some clones in this sample may be carry-over from other donors' samples.

This clonotype was seen many times. The rearrangement joins TRBV4-3 to TRBJ2-1; D may be TRBD1 or TRBD2 (5 bases each). In germline, CDR1 is LGHNA, CDR2 YSLEER. Trimming removed 0 bases from V and 10 bases from J, with 7 bases in between. There are 12 residues in the CDR3. The CDR3 reads CASSQEGREQFF. The CDR3 DNA reads as TGCGCCAGCAGCCAAGAGGGACGGGAGCAGTTCTTC.

This clonotype has a handful of counts. V and J are TRBV5-5 and TRBJ2-5; D unresolved. Germline V gene data show CDR1 as SGHKS and CDR2 as YYEKEE (reference sequence). The CDR3 covers 14 residues. The ends were cut back, 2 bases at V and 5 bases at J, with 13 bases in the middle. As DNA, the CDR3 is TGTGCCAGCAGCTTCTCCCCAACCGAGGAGACCCAGTACTTC. The encoded protein is CASSFSPTEETQYF.

Ten or more counts support this clonotype. This chain uses TRBV27 with TRBJ2-7; 7 nucleotides line up with TRBD1. The CDR3 is 15 amino acids. CDR1 is MNHEY, CDR2 SMNVEV, per germline (reference sequence). Trimming at V came to 2 bases and at J to 6 bases, leaving 10 bases not matched to a gene. CDR3 sequence reads: CASSLKPGQIREQYF. CDR3 in DNA: TGTGCCAGCAGTTTAAAGCCGGGACAGATACGCGAGCAGTACTTC.

The chain joins TRBV6-2 or TRBV6-3 to TRBJ1-1; D is perhaps TRBD1 (5 bases). Germline assignment: CDR1 MNHEY and CDR2 SVGEGT. This CDR3 is 14 amino acids long. Trimming took off 8 bases at V and 1 base at J, with 14 bases between the two ends. The CDR3 region is CASGLRDRNTEAFF. The CDR3 nucleotides read TGTGCCAGCGGGCTCCGCGACAGGAACACTGAAGCTTTCTTT.

This rearrangement joins TRBV5-1 to TRBJ1-5; D not resolved. This CDR3 contains 14 residues. Germline CDR1 and CDR2: SGHRS and YFSETQ. The V gene lost 4 bases and the J gene lost 2 bases, with 10 bases spanning the gap. CDR3 in DNA: TGCGCCAGCAGCGTCGGGGTCGGCAATCAGCCCCAGCATTTT. Residues: CASSVGVGNQPQHF. The full variable domain, with the rest looked up from reference TRBV5-1 and TRBJ1-5, is KAGVTQTPRYLIKTRGQQVTLSCSPISGHRSVSWYQQTPGQGLQFLFEYFSETQRNKGNFPGRFSGRQFSNSRSEMNVSTLELGDSALYLCASSVGVGNQPQHFGDGTRLSIL.

Many counts were recorded for this clonotype. The gene calls are TRBV21-1 and TRBJ1-5; the table gives TRBD1 as D, unverified against the DNA. TRBV21-1 is classified as a pseudogene. The CDR3 is 18 residues long. The CDR3 spells CASSSAPGRGRGNQPQHF. The CDR3 DNA is TGTGCCAGCAGCAGTGCCCCTGGCAGGGGAAGGGGCAATCAGCCCCAGCATTTT.

In its sample, this clonotype was seen a few times. The chain couples TRBV12-3 or TRBV12-4 to TRBJ1-1; a possible D gene is TRBD1 (5 bases). The CDR3 has 14 amino acids. The germline V and J ends were trimmed by 11 bases and 5 bases, with 21 bases remaining between them. In DNA form, the CDR3 reads TGTGCCCTCTCGGAAGCAGGCGGGGGGACTGAAGCTTTCTTT. Its translation: CALSEAGGGTEAFF.

The chain couples TRBV5-1 to TRBJ2-3; no clear D. Germline values: CDR1 SGHRS, CDR2 YFSETQ. V was shortened by 4 bases and J by 0 bases, with 15 bases between the two germline ends. This CDR3 is built from 16 residues. The CDR3 nucleotides are TGCGCCAGCAGCGCGGAAGCTACAACTAGCACAGATACGCAGTATTTT. The encoded protein is CASSAEATTSTDTQYF.

This clonotype appeared a few times. The CDR3, as DNA: TGTGCCAGCAGTCCCCTCGGGGGCGGTCAGCCCCAGCATTTT. Translating gives CASSPLGGGQPQHF. V is TRBV12-3 or TRBV12-4 and J is TRBJ1-5, with D maybe TRBD1 (6 bases). V lost 5 bases and J lost 6, with 14 bases in between. The CDR3 is made up of 14 amino acids.

The chain couples TRBV20-1 to TRBJ1-5, with D perhaps matching TRBD1 (6 bases). The CDR3 has 14 amino acids. CDR1 DFQATT and CDR2 SNEGSKA come from the germline V gene (reference sequence). V dropped 3 bases and J dropped 7 bases, with 16 bases sitting between them. The CDR3 loop is CSASAGGVKQPQHF. The CDR3 nucleotides read TGCAGTGCTAGCGCCGGGGGCGTTAAGCAGCCCCAGCATTTT.